The 30 T cell receptor beta chains reported below all come from one sample, sequenced in a study of T cell repertoires in cytomegalovirus infection. TCRdb re-called the reads through MiXCR, storing one row per CDR3 protein. The repertoire holds 200,000 to 300,000 distinct CDR3 sequences, with roughly 13% as singletons. Material for sequencing was PBMCs. These receptors came from a human donor in good health (CMV status not recorded). Some clones in this sample may be carry-over from other donors' samples.

This clonotype showed up many times. This chain joins TRBV28 and TRBJ2-1, with 8 bases aligning to TRBD1. There are 15 residues in the CDR3. V shed 3 bases and J 8 bases; nucleotides not matched to a gene: 9. The germline gives CDR1 MDHEN, CDR2 SYDVKM. CDR3 protein: CASSFYGQGGDEQFF. The CDR3 region has the DNA TGTGCCAGCAGTTTCTATGGACAGGGCGGGGATGAGCAGTTCTTC. Combining the CDR3 with reference TRBV28 and TRBJ2-1 gives the whole variable domain DVKVTQSSRYLVKRTGEKVFLECVQDMDHENMFWYRQDPGLGLRLIYFSYDVKMKEKGDIPEGYSVSREKKERFSLILESASTNQTSMYLCASSFYGQGGDEQFFGPGTRLTVL.

This chain links TRBV6-5 with TRBJ2-1; 7 bases fit TRBD2. This CDR3 is built from 17 residues. J was trimmed by 6 bases and V by 0 bases; bases with no gene match: 11. Germline-derived CDR1 and CDR2 are MNHEY and SVGAGI. CDR3 bases: TGTGCCAGCAGTTACTCGAAGGGAGGGAGGAGGCGCAATGAGCAGTTCTTC. Amino acid sequence: CASSYSKGGRRRNEQFF.

This rearrangement joins TRBV2 to TRBJ1-5; no clear D gene. V was trimmed by 4 bases and J by 3 bases, leaving 10 bases between them. The CDR3 is 14 amino acids. The V gene's germline CDR1 is SNHLY and CDR2 FYNNEI. The CDR3 sequence is CASSALQNNQPQHF. CDR3 DNA: TGTGCCAGCAGTGCACTCCAGAACAATCAGCCCCAGCATTTT.

The rearrangement joins TRBV6-6 to TRBJ2-1; 8 bases fit TRBD2. CDR3 length: 17 residues. V shed 5 bases, J shed 10 bases, and the junction held 19 bases outside the gene matches. Germline values: CDR1 MNHNY, CDR2 SVGAGI (reference sequence). CDR3 in amino acids: CASSDPGGGTLDAEQFF. The CDR3 DNA reads as TGTGCCAGCAGTGATCCCGGGGGGGGGACCCTTGATGCGGAGCAGTTCTTC.

This clonotype was counted only a few times. This rearrangement joins TRBV2 to TRBJ1-4; 9 bases are a match to TRBD1. CDR3 length equals 15 residues. Germline CDR1 and CDR2: SNHLY and FYNNEI. V lost 9 bases and J lost 3; bases outside the gene matches: 8. The CDR3 region has the DNA TGTGCCAGTCACCGGGACAGGGTTCCTAATGAAAAACTGTTTTTT. It translates to CASHRDRVPNEKLFF.

The chain is built from TRBV25-1 and TRBJ1-1, with D possibly TRBD1 on 5 matching bases. The CDR3 is 21 amino acids. Germline V gene data show CDR1 as MGHDK and CDR2 as SYGVNS. V lost 0 bases and J lost 0, with 26 bases in between. The CDR3 loop reads CASSEYRAGSVYWFVNTEAFF. In DNA, the CDR3 is TGTGCCAGCAGTGAATACCGGGCAGGGTCAGTGTATTGGTTCGTGAACACTGAAGCTTTCTTT. The variable domain in full, completed from reference TRBV25-1 and TRBJ1-1, reads EADIYQTPRYLVIGTGKKITLECSQTMGHDKMYWYQQDPGMELHLIHYSYGVNSTEKGDLSSESTVSRIRTEHFPLTLESARPSHTSQYLCASSEYRAGSVYWFVNTEAFFGQGTRLTVV.

This clonotype was found many times. The chain joins TRBV12-3 or TRBV12-4 to TRBJ1-2, with a tentative D call TRBD1 (5 bases). Trimming cost V 4 bases and J 5 bases, with 14 bases left between them. The CDR3 covers 14 residues. CDR3 nucleotide sequence: TGTGCCAGCAGTTCCCCGTGGGCAGGGTATGGCTACACCTTC. This translates into CASSSPWAGYGYTF.

The rearrangement joins TRBV28 to TRBJ2-5, with D possibly TRBD1 on 6 matching bases. This CDR3 contains 16 residues. Germline CDR1 MDHEN, CDR2 SYDVKM. Trimming stripped 4 bases from V and 0 bases from J, with 15 bases between. The CDR3 DNA follows: TGTGCCAGCAGTTCCTACAGGGCTACCTACCAAGAGACCCAGTACTTC. Its protein product is CASSSYRATYQETQYF. The whole variable domain, remainder taken from reference TRBV28 and TRBJ2-5, is DVKVTQSSRYLVKRTGEKVFLECVQDMDHENMFWYRQDPGLGLRLIYFSYDVKMKEKGDIPEGYSVSREKKERFSLILESASTNQTSMYLCASSSYRATYQETQYFGPGTRLLVL.

This clonotype was counted only a few times. This chain connects TRBV2 to TRBJ2-7; D is ambiguous. Germline lookup yields CDR1 SNHLY and CDR2 FYNNEI. Trimming took off 0 bases at V and 4 bases at J, with 1 base between the two ends. The CDR3 spans 11 residues. The CDR3 reads CASSEAYEQYF. CDR3 sequence (DNA): TGTGCCAGCAGTGAAGCTTACGAGCAGTACTTC.

This clonotype was found many times. The chain joins TRBV7-2 to TRBJ1-1; D uncertain. This CDR3 region has 16 residues. V was pared by 2 bases and J by 6 bases, with 19 bases between. Germline CDR1 and CDR2: SGHTA and FQGNSA. The CDR3 region is CASSLKPPSRGSEAFF. The CDR3 DNA sequence: TGTGCCAGCAGCTTAAAGCCCCCAAGCCGCGGGTCTGAAGCTTTCTTT.

This clonotype showed up many times. This sequence joins TRBV28 and TRBJ1-5, with D perhaps TRBD1 (5 bases). The germline V and J ends were trimmed by 5 bases and 6 bases, with 8 bases remaining between them. Germline V gives CDR1 MDHEN, CDR2 SYDVKM. This CDR3 region has 12 residues. The CDR3 DNA sequence: TGTGCCAGCAGTGGGGACGGTCAGCCCCAGCATTTT. Its protein product is CASSGDGQPQHF.

Only a few counts were recorded for this clonotype. V usage is TRBV20-1 and J usage is TRBJ2-1, with D maybe TRBD2 (5 bases). V was shortened by 4 bases and J by 1 base, with 14 bases between the two germline ends. Germline values: CDR1 DFQATT, CDR2 SNEGSKA (reference sequence). This CDR3 has 15 amino acids. CDR3 in DNA: TGCAGTGCTACACTTAGCGAGACTTCCTACAATGAGCAGTTCTTC. Translating it yields CSATLSETSYNEQFF.

This clonotype was picked up many times. This chain uses TRBV7-2 with TRBJ2-5; TRBD1 matches 9 bases. CDR3 length: 16 residues. J was trimmed by 4 bases and V by 5 bases; bases with no gene match: 11. The germline V gene encodes CDR1 SGHTA and CDR2 FQGNSA. The CDR3 loop is CASSQITGGLGETQYF. The CDR3 DNA reads as TGTGCCAGCAGCCAAATTACAGGGGGCCTCGGAGAGACCCAGTACTTC.

In this sample, this clonotype turned up many times. The rearrangement joins TRBV28 to TRBJ1-1; 9 bases map to TRBD1. CDR3 length: 14 residues. Germline CDR1 reads MDHEN; CDR2 reads SYDVKM. V lost 10 bases and J lost 1; bases outside the gene matches: 7. The CDR3 region has the DNA TGTGCCAACTCTAAACAGGGGGCGAACACTGAAGCTTTCTTT. Encoded protein: CANSKQGANTEAFF. Together with reference TRBV28 and TRBJ1-1, the CDR3 gives the full variable domain: DVKVTQSSRYLVKRTGEKVFLECVQDMDHENMFWYRQDPGLGLRLIYFSYDVKMKEKGDIPEGYSVSREKKERFSLILESASTNQTSMYLCANSKQGANTEAFFGQGTRLTVV.

The rearrangement uses TRBV6-5 and TRBJ2-3, with TRBD2 identical over 13 bases. V shed 6 bases and J 4 bases; nucleotides not matched to a gene: 13. Germline CDR1 reads MNHEY; CDR2 reads SVGAGI. The CDR3 has 18 amino acids. CDR3 loop: CASRTGTSGIAAPDTQYF. The CDR3, as DNA: TGTGCCAGCAGGACCGGGACTAGCGGGATTGCGGCCCCAGATACGCAGTATTTT.

This clonotype was counted many times. V gene TRBV6-5 combines with J gene TRBJ2-1; 9 nucleotides align to TRBD1. J was trimmed by 6 bases and V by 3 bases; bases with no gene match: 12. This CDR3 has 17 amino acids. Germline V lookup: CDR1 MNHEY, CDR2 SVGAGI. CDR3 DNA sequence: TGTGCCAGCAGTTATGGGCAAACCGGGACAGGGCCCAATGAGCAGTTCTTC. Translated: CASSYGQTGTGPNEQFF.

This clonotype was seen a few times. The rearrangement uses TRBV7-9 and TRBJ2-7; either TRBD1 or TRBD2 may supply D (5 bases each). The CDR3 spans 15 residues. Germline V gene data show CDR1 as SEHNR and CDR2 as FQNEAQ (reference sequence). Between the trimmed V and J ends, which lost 1 base and 6 bases, there was a span of 16 bases. DNA for the CDR3: TGTGCCAGCAGCTTAGAAGTAGGGGACCGTGGCGAGCAGTACTTC. This codes for CASSLEVGDRGEQYF.

Worth noting for this clonotype: It may be a read error: a sequence one base away is much more abundant. The V call is TRBV7-3, the J call TRBJ1-5, with D maybe TRBD1 (5 bases). V lost 7 bases and J 9 bases, leaving 16 bases between the germline ends. The CDR3 covers 13 residues. CDR1 is SGHTA, CDR2 FQGTGA, per germline. CDR3 region: CASNLLGALPQHF. The CDR3 region has the DNA TGTGCCAGCAACCTCTTAGGGGCTCTGCCCCAGCATTTT.

This clonotype has more than one count but fewer than ten. In DNA form, the CDR3 reads TGTGCCAGCAGTGAAGGACTAGCGGGCCGCACAGATACGCAGTATTTT. Translation gives CASSEGLAGRTDTQYF. V is TRBV25-1 and J is TRBJ2-3; 11 nucleotides agree with TRBD2. The CDR3 is 16 residues long. CDR1 is MGHDK and CDR2 is SYGVNS in the germline V gene. V dropped 2 bases and J dropped 1; count of bases not matched to a gene: 2.

The chain has TRBV6-1 and TRBJ2-1, with D possibly TRBD2 on 5 matching bases. V lost 0 bases, J lost 8 bases, and 11 bases lay in between. Germline V gene lookup returns CDR1 MNHNS and CDR2 SASEGT. The CDR3 length is 14 residues. The CDR3 protein is CASSEAGDEDEQFF. The DNA for the CDR3 is TGTGCCAGCAGTGAAGCGGGAGATGAGGATGAGCAGTTCTTC.

V and J are TRBV4-3 and TRBJ1-5, with D unresolved. V was cut by 0 bases and J by 2 bases, with 8 bases left in between. The CDR3 sequence is 15 residues long. CDR1 and CDR2 (germline): LGHNA, YSLEER. The CDR3 bases are TGCGCCAGCAGCCAAGAAACGGGTGGCAATCAGCCCCAGCATTTT. It codes for CASSQETGGNQPQHF.

This clonotype was observed many times. V usage is TRBV7-2 and J usage is TRBJ2-4; D is perhaps TRBD2 (6 bases). V lost 1 base and J lost 1, with 14 bases in between. The CDR3 consists of 17 residues. Germline CDR1 reads SGHTA; CDR2 reads FQGNSA. The CDR3 DNA is TGTGCCAGCAGCTTAGGGACGGGCCGGGGGGCCAAAAACATTCAGTACTTC. This encodes CASSLGTGRGAKNIQYF.

This clonotype has a handful of counts. The genes are TRBV19 and TRBJ2-1, with 7 bases aligning to TRBD1. The V gene's germline CDR1 is LNHDA and CDR2 SQIVND (reference sequence). The CDR3 runs 13 residues. The V gene end was trimmed by 4 bases and the J gene end by 7 bases; junction bases not matched to a gene: 4. The DNA for the CDR3 is TGTGCCAGTAGTAGGGACAGACATAATGAGCAGTTCTTC. Translation: CASSRDRHNEQFF.

This clonotype occurred a few times. The rearrangement links TRBV2 to TRBJ1-2; a possible D gene is TRBD1 (6 bases). In germline, CDR1 is SNHLY, CDR2 FYNNEI. The germline V and J ends were trimmed by 7 bases and 1 base, with 10 bases remaining between them. This CDR3 has 13 amino acids. In nucleotides, the CDR3 is TGTGCCAGCATAGGGGGAGTTAACTATGGCTACACCTTC. Protein sequence: CASIGGVNYGYTF.

This clonotype has a count of ten or more. The V and J genes are TRBV7-8 and TRBJ2-7, with D unresolved. The CDR3 consists of 15 residues. Germline V gene lookup returns CDR1 SGHVS and CDR2 FQNEAQ. Trimming pared 5 bases from V and 2 bases from J, leaving 16 bases between. The CDR3 protein is CASSPELADTYEQYF. DNA of the CDR3: TGTGCCAGCAGCCCGGAGTTGGCGGATACCTACGAGCAGTACTTC. Drawing the rest from reference TRBV7-8 and TRBJ2-7, the complete variable domain is GAGVSQSPRYKVAKRGQDVALRCDPISGHVSLFWYQQALGQGPEFLTYFQNEAQLDKSGLPSDRFFAERPEGSVSTLKIQRTQQEDSAVYLCASSPELADTYEQYFGPGTRLTVT.

This chain uses TRBV11-2 with TRBJ1-1; the match to TRBD1 covers 8 bases. There are 15 residues in the CDR3. Germline CDR1 and CDR2: SGHAT and FQNNGV. Losses at the gene ends were 5 bases for V and 7 bases for J; bases not matched to a gene: 12. In DNA form, the CDR3 reads TGTGCCAGCAGCACTACTCAACGGACAGGGCATGAAGCTTTCTTT. Translating it yields CASSTTQRTGHEAFF.

This clonotype came up many times. The gene calls are TRBV24-1 and TRBJ1-2; weak D call: TRBD1 (5 bases). The CDR3 has 12 residues. The germline gives CDR1 KGHDR, CDR2 SFDVKD. The V end lost 5 bases, the J end lost 3 bases, and 6 bases lay between the germline ends. The CDR3 spells CATSGDYYGYTF. CDR3 DNA: TGTGCCACCAGTGGGGACTACTATGGCTACACCTTC.

This clonotype has at least ten counts. V usage is TRBV7-2 and J usage is TRBJ2-7; TRBD2 matches 11 bases. CDR1 is SGHTA and CDR2 is FQGNSA in the germline V gene. V dropped 5 bases and J dropped 6; count of bases not matched to a gene: 12. CDR3 length: 16 amino acids. CDR3 in amino acids: CASSPFSGRAKREQYF. As DNA, the CDR3 is TGTGCCAGCAGCCCGTTTAGCGGGAGGGCCAAACGCGAGCAGTACTTC. Together with reference TRBV7-2 and TRBJ2-7, the CDR3 gives the full variable domain: GAGVSQSPSNKVTEKGKDVELRCDPISGHTALYWYRQSLGQGLEFLIYFQGNSAPDKSGLPSDRFSAERTGGSVSTLTIQRTQQEDSAVYLCASSPFSGRAKREQYFGPGTRLTVT.

The table lists this clonotype with many counts. The V gene is TRBV19, the J gene TRBJ1-1; D is undetermined. The CDR3 sequence is 15 residues long. The V end lost 7 bases, the J end lost 0 bases, and 15 bases lay between the germline ends. CDR1 and CDR2 from the germline V gene are LNHDA and SQIVND (reference sequence). CDR3 sequence (DNA): TGTGCCAGTACGGTCTCAGGAGACCTGAACACTGAAGCTTTCTTT. As protein: CASTVSGDLNTEAFF.

The sample holds many counts of this clonotype. The rearrangement links TRBV7-3 to TRBJ2-7, with 7 bases lining up with TRBD2. Germline CDR1 reads SGHTA; CDR2 reads FQGTGA. CDR3 length: 13 residues. V lost 5 bases to trimming and J lost 2 bases; unmatched junction nucleotides: 3. The CDR3, as DNA: TGTGCCAGCAGCCAGGGACTAACCTACGAGCAGTACTTC. This gives the protein CASSQGLTYEQYF.